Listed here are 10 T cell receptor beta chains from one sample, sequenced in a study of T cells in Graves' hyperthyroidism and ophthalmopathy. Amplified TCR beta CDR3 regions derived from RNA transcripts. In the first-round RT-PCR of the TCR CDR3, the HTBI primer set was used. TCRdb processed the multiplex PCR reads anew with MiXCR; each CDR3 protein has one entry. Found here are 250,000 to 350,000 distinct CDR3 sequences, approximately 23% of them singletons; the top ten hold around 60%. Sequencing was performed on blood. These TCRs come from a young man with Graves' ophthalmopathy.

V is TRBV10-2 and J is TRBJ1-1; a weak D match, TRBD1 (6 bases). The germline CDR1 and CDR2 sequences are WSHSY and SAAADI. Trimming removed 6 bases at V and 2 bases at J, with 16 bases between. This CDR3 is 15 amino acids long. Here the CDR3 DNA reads TGCGCCAGCAGCAGAGGGGGGGTTGGTAACACTGAAGCTTTCTTT. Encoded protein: CASSRGGVGNTEAFF.

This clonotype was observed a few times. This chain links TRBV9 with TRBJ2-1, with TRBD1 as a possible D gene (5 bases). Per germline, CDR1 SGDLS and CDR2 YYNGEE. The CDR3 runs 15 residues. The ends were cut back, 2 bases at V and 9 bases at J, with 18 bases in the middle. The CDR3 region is CASSVRVGPGGEQFF. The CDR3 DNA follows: TGTGCCAGCAGCGTCCGAGTGGGGCCGGGCGGTGAGCAGTTCTTC. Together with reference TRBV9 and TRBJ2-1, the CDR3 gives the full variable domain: DSGVTQTPKHLITATGQRVTLRCSPRSGDLSVYWYQQSLDQGLQFLIQYYNGEERAKGNILERFSAQQFPDLHSELNLSSLELGDSALYFCASSVRVGPGGEQFFGPGTRLTVL.

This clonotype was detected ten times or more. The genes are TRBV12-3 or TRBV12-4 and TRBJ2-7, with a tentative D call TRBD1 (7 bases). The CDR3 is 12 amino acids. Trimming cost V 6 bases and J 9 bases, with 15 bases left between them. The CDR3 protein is CASRTQGRGQYF. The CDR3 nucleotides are TGTGCCAGCAGAACACAGGGGCGGGGGCAGTACTTC.

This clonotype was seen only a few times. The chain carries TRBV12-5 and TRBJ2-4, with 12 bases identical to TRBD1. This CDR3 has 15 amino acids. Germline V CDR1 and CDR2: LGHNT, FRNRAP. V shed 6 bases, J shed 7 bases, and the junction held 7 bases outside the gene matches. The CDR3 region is CASGPGQGARNIQYF. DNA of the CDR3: TGTGCTAGTGGACCGGGACAGGGGGCGCGGAACATTCAGTACTTC.

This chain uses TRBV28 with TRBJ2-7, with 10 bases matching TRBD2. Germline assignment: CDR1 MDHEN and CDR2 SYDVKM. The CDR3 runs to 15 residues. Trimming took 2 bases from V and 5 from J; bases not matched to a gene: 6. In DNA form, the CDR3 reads TGTGCCAGCAGTTTAAGAGCGGGAGGGTCCCACGAGCAGTACTTC. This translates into CASSLRAGGSHEQYF.

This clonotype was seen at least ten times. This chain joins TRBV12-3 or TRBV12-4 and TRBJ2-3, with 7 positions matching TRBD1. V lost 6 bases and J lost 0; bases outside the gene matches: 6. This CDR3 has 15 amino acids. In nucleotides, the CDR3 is TGTGCCAGCAGGAAACAGGGGAGTAGCACAGATACGCAGTATTTT. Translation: CASRKQGSSTDTQYF.

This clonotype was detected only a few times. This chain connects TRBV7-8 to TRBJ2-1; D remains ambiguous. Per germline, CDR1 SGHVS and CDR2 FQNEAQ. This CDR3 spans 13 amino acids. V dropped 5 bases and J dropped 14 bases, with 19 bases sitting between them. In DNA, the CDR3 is TGTGCCAGCAGCCGAACCTCCATTTTTCTCAAGTTCTTC. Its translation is CASSRTSIFLKFF.

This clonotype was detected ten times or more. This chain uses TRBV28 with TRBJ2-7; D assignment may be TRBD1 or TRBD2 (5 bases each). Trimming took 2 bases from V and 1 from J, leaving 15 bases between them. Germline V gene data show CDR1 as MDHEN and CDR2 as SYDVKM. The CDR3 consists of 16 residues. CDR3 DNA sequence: TGTGCCAGCAGTTTAACTAGGGGCTTGTTATCCTACGAGCAGTACTTC. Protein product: CASSLTRGLLSYEQYF.

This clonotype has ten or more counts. CDR3 DNA sequence: TGCAGTGCTAGAAGGAGATCGGAGGGAGACAATGAGCAGTTCTTC. Translation: CSARRRSEGDNEQFF. The chain uses TRBV20-1 and TRBJ2-1, with D possibly TRBD2 on 6 matching bases. V was trimmed by 2 bases and J by 5 bases, leaving 16 bases between them. CDR3 length: 15 amino acids. CDR1 DFQATT and CDR2 SNEGSKA come from the germline V gene (reference sequence).

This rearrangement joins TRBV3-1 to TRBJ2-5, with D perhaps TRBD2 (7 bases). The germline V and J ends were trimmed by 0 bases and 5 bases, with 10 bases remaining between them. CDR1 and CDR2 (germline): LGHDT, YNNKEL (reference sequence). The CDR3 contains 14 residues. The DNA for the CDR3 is TGTGCCAGCAGCCAAGAGGGGAGGGGGGAGACCCAGTACTTC. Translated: CASSQEGRGETQYF.